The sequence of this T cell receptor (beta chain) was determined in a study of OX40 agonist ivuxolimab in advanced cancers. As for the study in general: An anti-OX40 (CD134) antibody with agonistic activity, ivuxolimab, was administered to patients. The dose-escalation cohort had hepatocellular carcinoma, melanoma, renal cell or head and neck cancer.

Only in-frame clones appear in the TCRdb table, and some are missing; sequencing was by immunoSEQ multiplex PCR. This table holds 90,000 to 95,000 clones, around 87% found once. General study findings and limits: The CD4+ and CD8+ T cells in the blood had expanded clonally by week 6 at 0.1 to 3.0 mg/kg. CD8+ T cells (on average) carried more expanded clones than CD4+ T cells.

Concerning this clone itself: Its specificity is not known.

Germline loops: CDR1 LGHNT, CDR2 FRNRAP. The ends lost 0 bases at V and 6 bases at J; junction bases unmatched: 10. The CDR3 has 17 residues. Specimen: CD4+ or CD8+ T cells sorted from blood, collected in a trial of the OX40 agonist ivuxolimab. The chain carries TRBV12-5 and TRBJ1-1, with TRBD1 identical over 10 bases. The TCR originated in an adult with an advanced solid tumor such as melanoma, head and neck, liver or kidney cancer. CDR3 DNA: TGTGCTAGTGGTTTGGTACCTTCGGGGGACAGGGGAGCTGAAGCTTTCTTT. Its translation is CASGLVPSGDRGAEAFF.